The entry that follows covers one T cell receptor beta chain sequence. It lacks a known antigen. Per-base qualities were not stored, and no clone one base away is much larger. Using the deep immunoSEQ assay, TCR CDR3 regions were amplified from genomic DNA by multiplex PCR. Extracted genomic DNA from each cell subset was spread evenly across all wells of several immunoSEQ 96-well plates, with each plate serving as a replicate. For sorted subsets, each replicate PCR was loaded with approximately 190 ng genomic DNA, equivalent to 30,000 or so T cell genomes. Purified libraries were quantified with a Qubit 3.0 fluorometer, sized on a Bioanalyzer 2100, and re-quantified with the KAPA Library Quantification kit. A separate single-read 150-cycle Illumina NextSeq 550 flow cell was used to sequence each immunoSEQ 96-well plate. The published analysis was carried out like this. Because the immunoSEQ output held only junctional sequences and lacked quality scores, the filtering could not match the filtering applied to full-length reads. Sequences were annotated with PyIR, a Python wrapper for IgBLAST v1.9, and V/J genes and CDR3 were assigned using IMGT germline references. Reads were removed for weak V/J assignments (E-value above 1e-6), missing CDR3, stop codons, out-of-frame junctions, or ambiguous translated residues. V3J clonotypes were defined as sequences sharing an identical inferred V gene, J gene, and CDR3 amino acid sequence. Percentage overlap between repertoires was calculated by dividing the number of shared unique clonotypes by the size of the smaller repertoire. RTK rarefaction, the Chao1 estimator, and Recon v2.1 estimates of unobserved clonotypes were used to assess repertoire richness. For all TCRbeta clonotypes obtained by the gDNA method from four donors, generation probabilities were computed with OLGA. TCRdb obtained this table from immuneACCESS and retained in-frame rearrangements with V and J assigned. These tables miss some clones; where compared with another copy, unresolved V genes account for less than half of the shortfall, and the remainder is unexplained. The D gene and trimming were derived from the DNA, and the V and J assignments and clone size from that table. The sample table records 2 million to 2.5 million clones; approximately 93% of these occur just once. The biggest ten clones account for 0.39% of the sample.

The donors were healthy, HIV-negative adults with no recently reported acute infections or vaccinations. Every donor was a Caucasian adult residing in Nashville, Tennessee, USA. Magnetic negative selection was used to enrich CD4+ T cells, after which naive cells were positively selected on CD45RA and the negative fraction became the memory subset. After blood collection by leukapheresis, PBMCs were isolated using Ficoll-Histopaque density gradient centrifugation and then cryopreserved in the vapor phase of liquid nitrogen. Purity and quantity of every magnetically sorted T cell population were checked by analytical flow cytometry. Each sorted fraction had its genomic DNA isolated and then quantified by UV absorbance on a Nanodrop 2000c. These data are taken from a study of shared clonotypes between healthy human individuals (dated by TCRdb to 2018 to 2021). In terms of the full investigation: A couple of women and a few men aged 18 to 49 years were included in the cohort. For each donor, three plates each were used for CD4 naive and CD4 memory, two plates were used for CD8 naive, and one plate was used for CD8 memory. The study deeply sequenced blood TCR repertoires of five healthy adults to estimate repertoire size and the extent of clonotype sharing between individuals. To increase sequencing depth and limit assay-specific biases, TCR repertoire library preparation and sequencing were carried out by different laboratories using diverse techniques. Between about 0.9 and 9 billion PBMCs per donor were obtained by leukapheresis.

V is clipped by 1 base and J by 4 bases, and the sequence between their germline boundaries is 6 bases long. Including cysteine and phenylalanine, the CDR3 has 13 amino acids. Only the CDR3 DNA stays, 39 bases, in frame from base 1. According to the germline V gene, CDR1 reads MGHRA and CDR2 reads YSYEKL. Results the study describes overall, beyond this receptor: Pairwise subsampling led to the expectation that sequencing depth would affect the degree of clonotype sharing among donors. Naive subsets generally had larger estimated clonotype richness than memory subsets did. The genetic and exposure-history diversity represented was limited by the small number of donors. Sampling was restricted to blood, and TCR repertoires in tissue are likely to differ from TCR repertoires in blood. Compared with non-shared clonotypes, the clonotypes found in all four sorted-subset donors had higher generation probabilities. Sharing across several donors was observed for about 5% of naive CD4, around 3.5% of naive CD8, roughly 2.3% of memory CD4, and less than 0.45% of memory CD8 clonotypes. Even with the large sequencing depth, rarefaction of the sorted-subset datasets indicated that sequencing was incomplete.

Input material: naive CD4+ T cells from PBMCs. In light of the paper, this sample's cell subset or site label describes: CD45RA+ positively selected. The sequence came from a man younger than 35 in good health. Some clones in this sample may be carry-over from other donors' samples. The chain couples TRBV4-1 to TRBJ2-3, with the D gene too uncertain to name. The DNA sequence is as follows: TGCGCCAGCAGCCAAGCCGGGTCAGATACGCAGTATTTT. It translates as CASSQAGSDTQYF.